The 22 T cell receptor beta chains below were found in one sample sequenced in a study of shared clonotypes between healthy human individuals. The repertoire was sequenced with immunoSEQ multiplex PCR; TCRdb's copy has only in-frame clones and lacks some. The repertoire holds some 1.4 million clones, more than 95% seen once, with approximately 1.2% in the top ten. The sequencing sample was made of naive CD4+ T cells sorted from blood. The subset denotes: CD45RA+ positively selected. The receptors originated from a man aged 30-40 years in good health.

The rearrangement joins TRBV19 to TRBJ2-2; a weak D match, TRBD1 (7 bases). The CDR3 is made up of 17 amino acids. Germline V gives CDR1 LNHDA, CDR2 SQIVND (reference sequence). The ends were cut back, 1 base at V and 4 bases at J, with 16 bases in the middle. CDR3 DNA: TGTGCCAGTAGTATAGGTGGAGGGGGCGCGGTCACCGGGGAGCTGTTTTTT. This codes for CASSIGGGGAVTGELFF.

A remark on this clone: The sample has other DNA sequences that encode this CDR3 too. The genes are TRBV5-4 and TRBJ2-1; TRBD2 agrees at 7 bases. Germline-derived CDR1 and CDR2 are SGHNT and YYREEE (reference sequence). V lost 0 bases to trimming and J lost 0 bases; unmatched junction nucleotides: 0. The CDR3 spans 15 residues. CDR3 sequence (DNA): TGTGCCAGCAGCTTGGGGGGGGGCTCCTACAATGAGCAGTTCTTC. Its translation is CASSLGGGSYNEQFF.

CDR3 nucleotides: TGTGCCAGTAGCAACAGGTACAATGAGCAGTTCTTC. It is translated as CASSNRYNEQFF. The chain is built from TRBV19 and TRBJ2-1; tentatively, D is TRBD1 (5 bases). From germline, CDR1 is LNHDA and CDR2 SQIVND (reference sequence). Trimming took off 6 bases at V and 4 bases at J, with 7 bases between the two ends. The CDR3 is 12 residues long.

CDR3 DNA sequence: TGCGCCAGCAGCTGGGATTACCAGCTGGATGAGCAGTTCTTC. Translating it yields CASSWDYQLDEQFF. The J gene is TRBJ2-1, the V gene TRBV5-1; D not resolved. V shed 3 bases and J shed 8 bases, with 15 bases lying between them. The CDR3 runs 14 residues. Per the germline V gene, CDR1 is SGHRS and CDR2 is YFSETQ.

Notes on this clone: Other DNA sequences of this sample code for an identical CDR3. V usage is TRBV7-9 and J usage is TRBJ2-1; 7 positions agree with TRBD2. V lost 9 bases to trimming and J lost 0 bases; unmatched junction nucleotides: 5. The germline V gene encodes CDR1 SEHNR and CDR2 FQNEAQ (reference sequence). This CDR3 has 14 amino acids. The CDR3 sequence: CASSPGGSYNEQFF. The CDR3 nucleotides are TGTGCCAGTTCACCGGGAGGCTCCTACAATGAGCAGTTCTTC.

This chain links TRBV9 with TRBJ2-7; possibly TRBD1 for D (5 bases). The CDR3 contains 14 residues. Trimming took 4 bases from V and 3 from J, leaving 14 bases between them. Per germline, CDR1 SGDLS and CDR2 YYNGEE. CDR3 nucleotides: TGTGCCAGCAGCCTAGGGGTCAGGGACTACGAGCAGTACTTC. Its protein is CASSLGVRDYEQYF.

The chain couples TRBV28 to TRBJ2-4; 11 bases align to TRBD2. The trim removed 6 bases at V and 6 bases at J, leaving 7 bases unmatched. This CDR3 is built from 15 residues. From germline, CDR1 is MDHEN and CDR2 SYDVKM. The CDR3 DNA sequence: TGTGCCAGCAGATCTCCGGGACTAGCGGTAAACATTCAGTACTTC. The encoded protein is CASRSPGLAVNIQYF.

The chain employs TRBV5-1 and TRBJ2-7; D remains unclear. The CDR3 is 14 amino acids. The V and J ends lost 0 bases and 4 bases respectively, with 11 bases between them. CDR1 SGHRS and CDR2 YFSETQ come from the germline V gene. CDR3 loop: CASSLVPGIYEQYF. The DNA of the CDR3 is TGCGCCAGCAGCTTGGTCCCTGGGATTTACGAGCAGTACTTC. Drawing the rest from reference TRBV5-1 and TRBJ2-7, the complete variable domain is KAGVTQTPRYLIKTRGQQVTLSCSPISGHRSVSWYQQTPGQGLQFLFEYFSETQRNKGNFPGRFSGRQFSNSRSEMNVSTLELGDSALYLCASSLVPGIYEQYFGPGTRLTVT.

The rearrangement joins TRBV6-6 to TRBJ2-7; D call uncertain. The CDR3 spans 11 residues. Trimming removed 5 bases from V and 6 bases from J, with 8 bases in between. Per the germline V gene, CDR1 is MNHNY and CDR2 is SVGAGI (reference sequence). CDR3 DNA: TGTGCCAGCAGTACTTCACCCGAGCAGTACTTC. Translating gives CASSTSPEQYF.

The J gene is TRBJ1-2, the V gene TRBV5-1; D unresolved. Germline CDR1 SGHRS, CDR2 YFSETQ. V lost 4 bases and J 2 bases, leaving 18 bases between the germline ends. This CDR3 is 16 amino acids long. Here the CDR3 reads CASSARQGSRNYGYTF. CDR3 sequence (DNA): TGCGCCAGCAGCGCTCGACAAGGGTCCAGAAACTATGGCTACACCTTC.

This rearrangement joins TRBV5-6 to TRBJ1-4; 7 nucleotides line up with TRBD1. This CDR3 is built from 15 residues. Per germline, CDR1 SGHDT and CDR2 YYEEEE. Trimming removed 2 bases from V and 4 bases from J; junction bases left unmatched: 5. In nucleotides, the CDR3 is TGTGCCAGCAGCTTTAGGGGGCTGTTTAATGAAAAACTGTTTTTT. Its protein is CASSFRGLFNEKLFF. The whole variable domain, remainder taken from reference TRBV5-6 and TRBJ1-4, is DAGVTQSPTHLIKTRGQQVTLRCSPKSGHDTVSWYQQALGQGPQFIFQYYEEEERQRGNFPDRFSGHQFPNYSSELNVNALLLGDSALYLCASSFRGLFNEKLFFGSGTQLSVL.

V usage is TRBV28 and J usage is TRBJ2-3, with TRBD2 matching over 9 bases. The CDR3 loop spans 18 amino acids. Trimming took 2 bases from V and 5 from J; bases not matched to a gene: 14. Germline values: CDR1 MDHEN, CDR2 SYDVKM. CDR3 protein: CASSLIFDGGRAQDTQYF. In DNA form, the CDR3 reads TGTGCCAGCAGTTTAATCTTCGACGGCGGGAGGGCCCAAGATACGCAGTATTTT.

This chain connects TRBV2 to TRBJ2-6; no clear D. The CDR3 spans 19 residues. Germline loops: CDR1 SNHLY, CDR2 FYNNEI. V lost 7 bases and J 0 bases, leaving 22 bases between the germline ends. This CDR3 is CASIPHKGLSLSGANVLTF. In DNA form, the CDR3 reads TGTGCCAGCATCCCCCACAAGGGATTATCTCTCTCTGGGGCCAACGTCCTGACTTTC.

The chain recombines TRBV19 with TRBJ2-7; 8 bases fit TRBD2. Looked up from germline, CDR1 is LNHDA and CDR2 is SQIVND (reference sequence). There are 15 residues in the CDR3. The V and J ends lost 1 base and 3 bases, in that order; junction bases with no gene match: 5. The CDR3 loop is CASSIVLAVDYEQYF. CDR3 sequence (DNA): TGTGCCAGTAGTATAGTACTAGCGGTCGACTACGAGCAGTACTTC.

The CDR3 loop reads CASSSLPGAYREQFF. Written as DNA, the CDR3 is TGTGCCAGCAGCTCCCTACCTGGGGCCTATCGGGAGCAGTTCTTC. The chain carries TRBV7-8 and TRBJ2-1, with D possibly matching TRBD1 (5 bases). The CDR3 is 15 amino acids. Germline V gives CDR1 SGHVS, CDR2 FQNEAQ. V gave up 4 bases and J gave up 10 bases, with 20 bases separating them.

The V and J genes are TRBV6-1 and TRBJ1-4; unclear D gene. Trimming shortened V by 0 bases and J by 7 bases, and 9 bases separated the two germline ends. Germline assignment: CDR1 MNHNS and CDR2 SASEGT. There are 14 residues in the CDR3. The CDR3 sequence is CASSEAPFLEKLFF. The DNA for the CDR3 is TGTGCCAGCAGTGAAGCCCCTTTCCTTGAAAAACTGTTTTTT.

The gene calls are TRBV11-3 and TRBJ2-3, with 9 bases that match TRBD2. The germline V gene encodes CDR1 SGHNT and CDR2 YENEEA. This CDR3 comprises 15 residues. The V segment lost 3 bases and the J segment 2 bases; nucleotides outside the gene matches: 3. The CDR3 here is CASSFGTSHTDTQYF. CDR3 sequence (DNA): TGTGCCAGCAGCTTCGGGACTAGCCACACAGATACGCAGTATTTT.

This chain joins TRBV7-2 and TRBJ2-7; 11 positions match TRBD2. The germline V gene has CDR1 SGHTA and CDR2 FQGNSA. V was pared by 2 bases and J by 2 bases, with 5 bases of the junction left unmatched. This CDR3 has 16 residues. The CDR3 region is CASSLNRLAGTYEQYF. CDR3 in DNA: TGTGCCAGCAGCTTAAACCGACTAGCGGGAACCTACGAGCAGTACTTC.

V and J are TRBV25-1 and TRBJ2-7, with TRBD1 identical over 9 bases. Germline V gene sequence: CDR1 MGHDK, CDR2 SYGVNS. Losses at the gene ends were 2 bases for V and 3 bases for J; bases not matched to a gene: 2. The CDR3 loop spans 14 amino acids. The CDR3 DNA sequence: TGTGCCAGCAGTGAACGGGGACAGGGCTACGAGCAGTACTTC. Its protein is CASSERGQGYEQYF.

V is TRBV5-1 and J is TRBJ1-1; D remains ambiguous. Trimming cost V 4 bases and J 0 bases, with 7 bases left between them. CDR3 length: 13 residues. The germline V gene has CDR1 SGHRS and CDR2 YFSETQ. The CDR3 protein is CASSRVLNTEAFF. CDR3 sequence (DNA): TGCGCCAGCAGCAGGGTTTTGAACACTGAAGCTTTCTTT.

The CDR3 DNA follows: TGTGCCAGCAAGCTTGGGGAGGGAGGCTATGGCTACACCTTC. Translation: CASKLGEGGYGYTF. The rearrangement joins TRBV9 to TRBJ1-2, with no clear D. Germline CDR1 reads SGDLS; CDR2 reads YYNGEE. This CDR3 spans 14 amino acids. Trimming took 6 bases from V and 4 from J, leaving 16 bases between them.

CDR3 in amino acids: CASSDRVNTGELFF. The CDR3 DNA sequence: TGTGCCAGCTCTGACAGGGTGAACACCGGGGAGCTGTTTTTT. This chain uses TRBV28 with TRBJ2-2; 7 bases map to TRBD1. Germline CDR1 and CDR2: MDHEN and SYDVKM. This CDR3 comprises 14 residues. The junction had 4 bases not matched to a gene; V was cut back by 8 bases and J by 1 base.